What follows describes a single T cell receptor (beta chain). Assay: immunoSEQ multiplex PCR; the TCRdb copy retains only in-frame clones and omits some. Of about 220,000 clones in the sample, 70% to 90% were seen once. The data belong to a study of blood T cell repertoires in COVID-19. This CDR3 contains 15 residues. The ends were cut back, 2 bases at V and 2 bases at J, with 11 bases in the middle. Germline lookup yields CDR1 MNHEY and CDR2 SMNVEV (reference sequence). The source material was PBMCs or T cells enriched from blood (not recorded which). The TCR was taken from a woman aged 40 to 50 with acute COVID-19. V and J are TRBV27 and TRBJ2-3; perhaps TRBD1 as D (6 bases). The CDR3 DNA reads TGTGCCAGCAGTTTACAGGGGTGGGACACAGATACGCAGTATTTT. Protein sequence: CASSLQGWDTDTQYF.